These 19 T cell receptor beta chains were all obtained from the same sample, sequenced in a study of blood T cell repertoires in COVID-19. Repertoires were generated with immunoSEQ multiplex PCR, while TCRdb's copy carries only in-frame clones and drops some. The sample has roughly 280,000 clones, about nine tenths seen once; the top ten hold roughly 2.2%. Material for sequencing was peripheral blood. These TCRs come from a middle-aged man with acute or convalescent COVID-19.

The chain carries TRBV21-1 and TRBJ2-5; the table's D call TRBD2 went unverified against the DNA. TRBV21-1 is recorded as a pseudogene. The CDR3 runs to 12 residues. The CDR3 loop is CASSKVPGRIYF. In DNA form, the CDR3 reads TGTGCCAGCAGCAAGGTGCCGGGAAGGATATACTTC.

This rearrangement joins TRBV27 to TRBJ2-2; maybe TRBD2 (5 bases). The CDR3 extends over 14 amino acids. V gave up 1 base and J gave up 3 bases, with 6 bases separating them. The germline CDR1 and CDR2 sequences are MNHEY and SMNVEV (reference sequence). The CDR3 here is CASSLWRDTGELFF. As DNA, the CDR3 is TGTGCCAGCAGTTTATGGCGGGACACCGGGGAGCTGTTTTTT.

The V gene is TRBV27, the J gene TRBJ1-6; 7 bases map to TRBD1. The germline V gene has CDR1 MNHEY and CDR2 SMNVEV (reference sequence). J was trimmed by 9 bases and V by 5 bases; bases with no gene match: 10. This CDR3 is built from 15 residues. This chain's CDR3 is CASSAGTAIFSPLHF. The DNA for the CDR3 is TGTGCCAGCAGTGCCGGGACAGCGATATTTTCACCCCTCCACTTT.

The rearrangement joins TRBV7-2 to TRBJ1-2; 7 bases fit TRBD1. The germline V gene encodes CDR1 SGHTA and CDR2 FQGNSA. With V trimmed by 5 bases and J by 3 bases, 9 bases remained unmatched. CDR3 length equals 15 residues. Here the CDR3 reads CASSPHRGGDYGYTF. CDR3 DNA sequence: TGTGCCAGCAGCCCACACAGGGGAGGAGACTATGGCTACACCTTC.

This clone was recorded once. The CDR3 is CASRPQGAGSTGELFF. CDR3 sequence (DNA): TGTGCCAGCCGCCCACAGGGGGCAGGGAGTACCGGGGAGCTGTTTTTT. The chain is built from TRBV6-2 or TRBV6-3 and TRBJ2-2; 9 bases line up with TRBD1. CDR3 length equals 16 residues. Trimming at V came to 8 bases and at J to 5 bases, leaving 12 bases not matched to a gene. In germline, CDR1 is MNHEY, CDR2 SVGEGT.

This clone was seen once. The chain is built from TRBV5-1 and TRBJ2-1; possibly TRBD2 for D (6 bases). The CDR3 runs 17 residues. The germline gives CDR1 SGHRS, CDR2 YFSETQ. V lost 4 bases, J lost 3 bases, and 20 bases lay in between. CDR3 DNA: TGCGCCAGCAGCCCCGGCGTCGGCGGGGACGGCTACAATGAGCAGTTCTTC. This encodes CASSPGVGGDGYNEQFF.

In DNA, the CDR3 is TGTGCCAGTAGAGAGAGGAGCTCCTATAATTCACCCCTCCACTTT. This encodes CASRERSSYNSPLHF. The V and J genes are TRBV19 and TRBJ1-6; D is unclear. The germline V gene encodes CDR1 LNHDA and CDR2 SQIVND (reference sequence). The CDR3 totals 15 residues. Deletions cut 6 bases from V and 0 bases from J, with 9 bases between.

The V gene is TRBV10-1, the J gene TRBJ2-5, with TRBD2 identical over 9 bases. The trim removed 9 bases at V and 5 bases at J, leaving 10 bases unmatched. The CDR3 sequence is 14 residues long. Looked up from germline, CDR1 is WNHNN and CDR2 is SYGVQD (reference sequence). CDR3 coding DNA: TGCGCCAGTTCGACCGGGACTAGCCTGGAGACCCAGTACTTC. Translated, it gives CASSTGTSLETQYF.

The chain uses TRBV24-1 and TRBJ1-4; D is undetermined. Germline V gives CDR1 KGHDR, CDR2 SFDVKD. This CDR3 spans 18 amino acids. V lost 5 bases to trimming and J lost 2 bases, with 20 bases between them. CDR3 DNA: TGTGCCACCAGTGTTGGAGGTGGGGTCTTTGCCACTAATGAAAAACTGTTTTTT. This encodes CATSVGGGVFATNEKLFF.

The chain carries TRBV19 and TRBJ1-2, with 8 bases fitting TRBD1. The junction had 11 bases not matched to a gene; V was cut back by 7 bases and J by 7 bases. The CDR3 has 14 residues. Per the germline V gene, CDR1 is LNHDA and CDR2 is SQIVND (reference sequence). The CDR3: CASMAGGAGGGYTF. In DNA, the CDR3 is TGTGCCAGTATGGCAGGGGGCGCAGGAGGTGGCTACACCTTC.

The CDR3 DNA is TGTGCCAGTATGGGGCTGGGTGAAAAACTGTTTTTT. Residues: CASMGLGEKLFF. The V call is TRBV19, the J call TRBJ1-4; D is possibly TRBD1 (5 bases). The CDR3 has 12 residues. CDR1 LNHDA and CDR2 SQIVND come from the germline V gene (reference sequence). Trimming pared 7 bases from V and 7 bases from J, leaving 10 bases between. Filled out from reference TRBV19 and TRBJ1-4, the complete variable domain reads DGGITQSPKYLFRKEGQNVTLSCEQNLNHDAMYWYRQDPGQGLRLIYYSQIVNDFQKGDIAEGYSVSREKKESFPLTVTSAQKNPTAFYLCASMGLGEKLFFGSGTQLSVL.

This rearrangement joins TRBV5-1 to TRBJ2-3; 7 bases fit TRBD1. Losses at the gene ends were 1 base for V and 6 bases for J; bases not matched to a gene: 11. The CDR3 totals 16 residues. Per the germline V gene, CDR1 is SGHRS and CDR2 is YFSETQ. The CDR3 protein is CASSLSWNTRGDTQYF. The CDR3 coding sequence is TGCGCCAGCAGCTTGTCTTGGAACACCAGGGGGGATACGCAGTATTTT.

The V gene is TRBV19, the J gene TRBJ1-3; D perhaps matches TRBD1 (5 bases). Germline CDR1 reads LNHDA; CDR2 reads SQIVND (reference sequence). The CDR3 runs 16 residues. Trimming left V 3 bases short and J 2 bases short, with 14 bases between. The CDR3: CASSIGGERPGNTIYF. The CDR3 DNA reads TGTGCCAGTAGTATCGGGGGGGAAAGACCTGGAAACACCATATATTTT.

J is TRBJ2-5 and V is TRBV7-2; possibly TRBD2 for D (5 bases). Germline V gene lookup returns CDR1 SGHTA and CDR2 FQGNSA. The CDR3 covers 14 residues. With 7 bases removed from V and 0 bases from J, the gap between germline ends came to 12 bases. The CDR3 region has the DNA TGTGCCAGCAACAACCGGGGATACCAAGAGACCCAGTACTTC. This sequence encodes CASNNRGYQETQYF.

The chain employs TRBV6-5 and TRBJ1-1; D possibly corresponds to TRBD1 (6 bases). Germline CDR1 MNHEY, CDR2 SVGAGI. This CDR3 contains 14 residues. V dropped 0 bases and J dropped 6 bases, with 11 bases sitting between them. The CDR3 spells CASSYSPGDAEAFF. CDR3 in DNA: TGTGCCAGCAGTTACTCTCCAGGGGACGCTGAAGCTTTCTTT.

The V and J genes are TRBV9 and TRBJ1-1; D may be TRBD1 (6 bases). Germline CDR1 and CDR2: SGDLS and YYNGEE. Trimming removed 1 base at V and 7 bases at J, with 17 bases between. This CDR3 is built from 15 residues. CDR3 residues: CASSVSQGKGVEAFF. CDR3 nucleotides: TGTGCCAGCAGCGTAAGTCAGGGGAAAGGGGTTGAAGCTTTCTTT. Combining the CDR3 with reference TRBV9 and TRBJ1-1 gives the whole variable domain DSGVTQTPKHLITATGQRVTLRCSPRSGDLSVYWYQQSLDQGLQFLIQYYNGEERAKGNILERFSAQQFPDLHSELNLSSLELGDSALYFCASSVSQGKGVEAFFGQGTRLTVV.

The CDR3 sequence: CASSLRTDSNYGYTF. CDR3 DNA: TGCGCCAGCAGCTTGAGGACAGATTCTAACTATGGCTACACCTTC. This rearrangement joins TRBV5-1 to TRBJ1-2; a possible D gene is TRBD1 (6 bases). CDR1 SGHRS and CDR2 YFSETQ come from the germline V gene. The CDR3 consists of 15 residues. Trimming left V 1 base short and J 0 bases short, with 10 bases between.

This clone occurred a few times. The chain carries TRBV5-1 and TRBJ2-5; TRBD2 aligns across 8 bases. CDR1 and CDR2 from the germline V gene are SGHRS and YFSETQ. V gave up 0 bases and J gave up 7 bases; unmatched junction bases: 8. CDR3 size: 15 residues. The CDR3 DNA sequence: TGCGCCAGCAGCTTGGAGGTAGCGGGGCCAGGGACCCAGTACTTC. Translating gives CASSLEVAGPGTQYF.

The V gene is TRBV11-3, the J gene TRBJ2-3; TRBD2 agrees at 9 bases. The CDR3 has 13 residues. From germline, CDR1 is SGHNT and CDR2 YENEEA. V lost 5 bases, J lost 9 bases, and 6 bases stayed unmatched. CDR3 in DNA: TGTGCCAGCAGCGGCGGGGGGGCTGGAACGCAGTATTTT. Encoded protein: CASSGGGAGTQYF.